These T cell receptor beta chains were read from a single sample in a study of CD8+ T cells in alopecia areata. The data were produced by immunoSEQ multiplex PCR, yet TCRdb's version contains in-frame clones alone and is incomplete. The data contain about 190,000 clones, roughly three fifths of them singletons. Material: CD4+ T cells sorted from blood, obtained at week 4, from a patient treated with tofacitinib. The receptors derive from a human donor with alopecia areata. The CDR3 runs from the conserved cysteine through the conserved F or W. The order of the fields is V gene, clone size, J gene, D gene, CDR3 protein, CDR3 DNA. The D gene is left open where the match is weak. Expanded clones get a size class; other rows say once, few or many, or leave the size out.

v_gene: TRBV29-1; abundance: .; j_gene: TRBJ2-1; d_gene: .; CDR3aa: CSVESYRTTTEQFF; CDR3nt: TGCAGCGTTGAAAGTTACAGGACCACGACCGAGCAGTTCTTC
v_gene: TRBV29-1; abundance: few; j_gene: TRBJ1-1; d_gene: .; CDR3aa: CSAGWRAGAMNTEAFF; CDR3nt: TGCAGCGCGGGCTGGCGGGCAGGGGCCATGAACACTGAAGCTTTCTTT
v_gene: TRBV18; abundance: .; j_gene: TRBJ1-1; d_gene: .; CDR3aa: CASSAVNTEAFF; CDR3nt: TGTGCCAGCTCAGCGGTGAACACTGAAGCTTTCTTT
v_gene: TRBV29-1; abundance: few; j_gene: TRBJ2-1; d_gene: TRBD2; CDR3aa: CSVETSGSYNEQFF; CDR3nt: TGCAGCGTTGAGACTAGCGGTTCCTACAATGAGCAGTTCTTC
v_gene: TRBV25-1; abundance: .; j_gene: TRBJ2-7; d_gene: .; CDR3aa: CASSEYRGSDEQYF; CDR3nt: TGTGCCAGCAGTGAATACAGGGGATCCGACGAGCAGTACTTC
v_gene: TRBV2; abundance: .; j_gene: TRBJ2-5; d_gene: TRBD2; CDR3aa: CASSARLAGNKETQYF; CDR3nt: TGTGCCAGCAGCGCAAGACTAGCGGGCAACAAAGAGACCCAGTACTTC
v_gene: TRBV10-3; abundance: .; j_gene: TRBJ2-5; d_gene: .; CDR3aa: CAISDRTTETQYF; CDR3nt: TGTGCCATCAGTGACAGGACCACAGAGACCCAGTACTTC
v_gene: TRBV29-1; abundance: few; j_gene: TRBJ2-7; d_gene: TRBD1; CDR3aa: CSVWDRASEQYF; CDR3nt: TGCAGCGTTTGGGACAGGGCCTCCGAGCAGTACTTC
v_gene: TRBV23-1; abundance: few; j_gene: TRBJ2-5; d_gene: TRBD2; CDR3aa: CASVRAGEGETQYF; CDR3nt: TGCGCCAGCGTCAGGGCGGGAGAGGGTGAGACCCAGTACTTC
v_gene: TRBV29-1; abundance: .; j_gene: TRBJ2-7; d_gene: .; CDR3aa: CSGASGNEQYF; CDR3nt: TGCAGCGGGGCGTCAGGGAACGAGCAGTACTTC
v_gene: TRBV4-1; abundance: .; j_gene: TRBJ1-1; d_gene: .; CDR3aa: CASSQEFGRDSLNTEAFF; CDR3nt: TGCGCCAGCAGCCAAGAATTCGGAAGGGATTCGCTGAACACTGAAGCTTTCTTT
v_gene: TRBV30; abundance: .; j_gene: TRBJ1-1; d_gene: .; CDR3aa: CAWGHTEAFF; CDR3nt: TGTGCCTGGGGGCACACTGAAGCTTTCTTT
v_gene: TRBV29-1; abundance: once; j_gene: TRBJ1-4; d_gene: .; CDR3aa: CSVDMQGFGKLFF; CDR3nt: TGCAGCGTCGATATGCAGGGATTCGGAAAACTGTTTTTT
v_gene: TRBV6-5; abundance: many; j_gene: TRBJ2-4; d_gene: .; CDR3aa: CASSSTVAKNIQYF; CDR3nt: TGTGCCAGCAGTTCGACCGTAGCCAAAAACATTCAGTACTTC
v_gene: TRBV4-1; abundance: .; j_gene: TRBJ1-5; d_gene: TRBD1; CDR3aa: CASSQEPPGGQPQHF; CDR3nt: TGCGCCAGCAGCCAAGAACCCCCAGGGGGTCAGCCCCAGCATTTT
v_gene: TRBV6-5; abundance: .; j_gene: TRBJ1-2; d_gene: TRBD1; CDR3aa: CASKPRDRVGYTF; CDR3nt: TGTGCCAGCAAACCACGGGACAGGGTCGGCTACACCTTC
v_gene: TRBV18; abundance: .; j_gene: TRBJ2-3; d_gene: .; CDR3aa: CASSSRYLSTDTQYF; CDR3nt: TGTGCCAGCTCATCTCGGTACCTAAGCACAGATACGCAGTATTTT
v_gene: TRBV29-1; abundance: once; j_gene: TRBJ1-1; d_gene: TRBD1; CDR3aa: CSGQQSGRGQRSEAFF; CDR3nt: TGCAGCGGTCAGCAATCGGGTAGGGGACAGCGATCTGAAGCTTTCTTT
v_gene: TRBV4-1; abundance: .; j_gene: TRBJ2-3; d_gene: TRBD2; CDR3aa: CAASLSRAFTREIGDTQYF; CDR3nt: TGCGCCGCCTCGTTAAGCCGGGCCTTTACGCGGGAGATTGGAGATACGCAGTATTTT
v_gene: TRBV7-2; abundance: .; j_gene: TRBJ1-2; d_gene: TRBD1; CDR3aa: CASRNKDRANYGYTF; CDR3nt: TGTGCCAGCAGAAACAAAGACAGGGCTAACTATGGCTACACCTTC
v_gene: TRBV15; abundance: .; j_gene: TRBJ2-4; d_gene: TRBD2; CDR3aa: CATSRVSSRSGIAKNIQYF; CDR3nt: TGTGCCACCAGCAGAGTGAGTTCGCGGAGCGGGATAGCCAAAAACATTCAGTACTTC
v_gene: TRBV6-5; abundance: .; j_gene: TRBJ1-2; d_gene: .; CDR3aa: CASSYSDGQRYTF; CDR3nt: TGTGCCAGCAGCTACTCGGACGGACAGAGGTACACCTTC
v_gene: TRBV7-2; abundance: few; j_gene: TRBJ2-7; d_gene: .; CDR3aa: CASSLYRGGEQYF; CDR3nt: TGTGCCAGCAGCTTGTACAGGGGAGGCGAGCAGTACTTC
v_gene: TRBV30; abundance: once; j_gene: TRBJ2-5; d_gene: TRBD2; CDR3aa: CAWSAGLAEQETQYF; CDR3nt: TGTGCCTGGAGCGCGGGACTAGCAGAACAAGAGACCCAGTACTTC
v_gene: TRBV11-1; abundance: few; j_gene: TRBJ2-1; d_gene: .; CDR3aa: CASSLGGVRNNEQFF; CDR3nt: TGTGCCAGCAGCTTAGGCGGGGTCAGGAACAATGAGCAGTTCTTC
v_gene: TRBV6-6; abundance: many; j_gene: TRBJ2-3; d_gene: TRBD2; CDR3aa: CASSSGSGSYADTQYF; CDR3nt: TGTGCCAGCAGTTCCGGTAGCGGGAGTTACGCAGATACGCAGTATTTT
v_gene: TRBV6-5; abundance: .; j_gene: TRBJ2-7; d_gene: .; CDR3aa: CASSRTPSSYEQYF; CDR3nt: TGTGCCAGCAGTCGGACACCCAGCTCCTACGAGCAGTACTTC
v_gene: TRBV27; abundance: .; j_gene: TRBJ2-4; d_gene: TRBD2; CDR3aa: CASSSWVAGTQVIQYF; CDR3nt: TGTGCCAGCAGTTCCTGGGTAGCGGGCACCCAGGTCATTCAGTACTTC
v_gene: TRBV7-9; abundance: few; j_gene: TRBJ1-2; d_gene: TRBD1; CDR3aa: CASSLGGAAYGYTF; CDR3nt: TGTGCCAGCAGCCTAGGGGGCGCCGCCTATGGCTACACCTTC
v_gene: TRBV5-8; abundance: .; j_gene: TRBJ2-1; d_gene: .; CDR3aa: CASSLVGVSSYNEQFF; CDR3nt: TGTGCCAGCAGCTTGGTTGGGGTGAGCTCCTACAATGAGCAGTTCTTC
v_gene: TRBV29-1; abundance: .; j_gene: TRBJ1-1; d_gene: .; CDR3aa: CSVLKGTAFF; CDR3nt: TGCAGCGTCCTTAAGGGAACGGCTTTCTTT
v_gene: TRBV7-9; abundance: .; j_gene: TRBJ1-1; d_gene: .; CDR3aa: CASSLRRDWADTTEAFF; CDR3nt: TGTGCCAGCAGCTTACGACGGGATTGGGCGGACACCACTGAAGCTTTCTTT
v_gene: TRBV29-1; abundance: .; j_gene: TRBJ1-4; d_gene: TRBD1; CDR3aa: CSVGTGLANEKLFF; CDR3nt: TGCAGCGTTGGGACAGGGTTGGCTAATGAAAAACTGTTTTTT
v_gene: TRBV30; abundance: .; j_gene: TRBJ2-5; d_gene: .; CDR3aa: CAWSPWEGAKTQYF; CDR3nt: TGTGCCTGGAGCCCCTGGGAGGGGGCGAAGACCCAGTACTTC
v_gene: TRBV30; abundance: .; j_gene: TRBJ1-1; d_gene: .; CDR3aa: CACPDRFGTNTEAFF; CDR3nt: TGTGCCTGCCCGGATAGATTCGGCACGAACACTGAAGCTTTCTTT
v_gene: TRBV5-1; abundance: once; j_gene: TRBJ1-2; d_gene: .; CDR3aa: CASSIESHGYTF; CDR3nt: TGCGCCAGCAGCATTGAGTCACATGGCTACACCTTC
v_gene: TRBV19; abundance: few; j_gene: TRBJ2-1; d_gene: TRBD2; CDR3aa: CASNEAGGLYNEQFF; CDR3nt: TGTGCCAGTAATGAAGCGGGAGGACTCTACAATGAGCAGTTCTTC
v_gene: TRBV15; abundance: .; j_gene: TRBJ2-3; d_gene: .; CDR3aa: CATTPGVDRTDTQYF; CDR3nt: TGTGCCACCACCCCGGGGGTGGACCGCACAGATACGCAGTATTTT
v_gene: TRBV2; abundance: few; j_gene: TRBJ2-3; d_gene: .; CDR3aa: CASDGSTDTQYF; CDR3nt: TGTGCCAGCGATGGTAGCACAGATACGCAGTATTTT
v_gene: TRBV7-2; abundance: .; j_gene: TRBJ2-5; d_gene: .; CDR3aa: CASSPGRGQETQYF; CDR3nt: TGTGCCAGCAGCCCAGGCCGGGGCCAAGAGACCCAGTACTTC
v_gene: TRBV7-9; abundance: .; j_gene: TRBJ2-3; d_gene: TRBD2; CDR3aa: CASSFGGLGTHHTQYF; CDR3nt: TGTGCCAGCAGCTTCGGCGGACTAGGAACCCATCATACGCAGTATTTT
v_gene: TRBV29-1; abundance: .; j_gene: TRBJ2-1; d_gene: .; CDR3aa: CSVGSSRGNEQFF; CDR3nt: TGCAGCGTTGGGTCCTCCCGAGGCAATGAGCAGTTCTTC
v_gene: TRBV15; abundance: few; j_gene: TRBJ2-5; d_gene: .; CDR3aa: CATSNGGRLQETQYF; CDR3nt: TGTGCCACCAGCAATGGGGGGAGACTCCAAGAGACCCAGTACTTC
v_gene: TRBV29-1; abundance: once; j_gene: TRBJ1-2; d_gene: .; CDR3aa: CSVTGTTNYGYTF; CDR3nt: TGCAGCGTTACCGGGACAACTAACTATGGCTACACCTTC
v_gene: TRBV6-5; abundance: .; j_gene: TRBJ1-4; d_gene: TRBD1; CDR3aa: CASSSRQGNDEKLFF; CDR3nt: TGTGCCAGCAGTTCAAGACAGGGGAATGATGAAAAACTGTTTTTT
v_gene: TRBV28; abundance: .; j_gene: TRBJ2-5; d_gene: TRBD2; CDR3aa: CASSLGLAGAQETQYF; CDR3nt: TGTGCCAGCAGTTTGGGTCTAGCGGGGGCCCAAGAGACCCAGTACTTC
v_gene: TRBV6-1; abundance: .; j_gene: TRBJ2-6; d_gene: TRBD2; CDR3aa: CATGGRDPNVLTF; CDR3nt: TGTGCCACCGGGGGGAGGGATCCCAACGTCCTGACTTTC
v_gene: TRBV5-6; abundance: .; j_gene: TRBJ2-3; d_gene: .; CDR3aa: CASSLPRAGPSTDTQYF; CDR3nt: TGTGCCAGCAGCCTGCCGCGGGCAGGGCCATCCACAGATACGCAGTATTTT
v_gene: TRBV30; abundance: .; j_gene: TRBJ2-1; d_gene: .; CDR3aa: CAWSKDYDSYNEQFF; CDR3nt: TGTGCCTGGAGTAAGGACTACGACTCCTACAATGAGCAGTTCTTC
v_gene: TRBV7-9; abundance: few; j_gene: TRBJ2-3; d_gene: TRBD1; CDR3aa: CASSSTGERSDTQYF; CDR3nt: TGTGCCAGCAGCTCTACAGGGGAAAGGTCAGATACGCAGTATTTT
v_gene: TRBV4-1; abundance: few; j_gene: TRBJ1-5; d_gene: .; CDR3aa: CASSQANLQLQPQHF; CDR3nt: TGCGCCAGCAGCCAAGCCAATCTTCAGCTACAGCCCCAGCATTTT
v_gene: TRBV5-1; abundance: .; j_gene: TRBJ2-7; d_gene: .; CDR3aa: CASSLDGEYEQYF; CDR3nt: TGCGCCAGCAGCCTGGACGGAGAGTACGAGCAGTACTTC
v_gene: TRBV4-1; abundance: once; j_gene: TRBJ2-5; d_gene: .; CDR3aa: CASSQGPARVGETQYF; CDR3nt: TGCGCCAGCAGCCAAGGGCCAGCCAGGGTAGGGGAGACCCAGTACTTC
v_gene: TRBV10-3; abundance: .; j_gene: TRBJ2-7; d_gene: TRBD1; CDR3aa: CAISAPRTGEEQYF; CDR3nt: TGTGCCATCAGCGCCCCCCGGACAGGGGAGGAGCAGTACTTC
v_gene: TRBV18; abundance: .; j_gene: TRBJ1-5; d_gene: .; CDR3aa: CASSPDRAPAQPQHF; CDR3nt: TGTGCCAGCTCACCAGACCGCGCCCCAGCTCAGCCCCAGCATTTT
v_gene: TRBV6-5; abundance: .; j_gene: TRBJ2-1; d_gene: .; CDR3aa: CASSYGNFEFF; CDR3nt: TGTGCCAGCAGTTACGGGAATTTTGAGTTCTTC
v_gene: TRBV6-5; abundance: .; j_gene: TRBJ2-5; d_gene: .; CDR3aa: CASSYSGTQYF; CDR3nt: TGTGCCAGCAGTTACTCGGGGACCCAGTACTTC
v_gene: TRBV27; abundance: .; j_gene: TRBJ1-1; d_gene: TRBD1; CDR3aa: CASSYRDRGTEAFF; CDR3nt: TGTGCCAGCAGTTACCGAGACAGGGGCACTGAAGCTTTCTTT